The entry that follows covers one TCR beta chain sequence. The specificity of this receptor is unknown. Each CD8+ T cell subset was flow-sorted in triplicate, with fewer than 350,000 cells per subset placed directly into RLT lysis buffer. To keep memory contaminants out, a stringent definition of naive CD8+ T cells was applied: CD45RO-CCR7+CD27+CD95-. Standard density gradient centrifugation was used to isolate peripheral blood mononuclear cells from buffy coats. Naive CXCR3-negative and CXCR3-positive CD8+ T cells were flow-sorted using a FACSAria III. Total RNA was extracted from sorted cells with an RNeasy Mini Kit. Sequenced on a NextSeq 550. The Human TCR Profiling Kit (MiLaboratory) was used to make UMI-labeled 5' RACE TRB cDNA libraries. cDNA synthesis used the entire amount of extracted RNA, and PCR amplification then used the entire amount of cDNA produced. Libraries were prepared in parallel with an identical number of PCR cycles. Processing in the source paper ran as follows. About 50,000 +/- 10,000 unique UMI-labeled TRB cDNA molecules per library were extracted with MIGEC and MiXCR, with at least two reads per UMI required. On average, around 40,000 +/- 10,000 functional in-frame TRB CDR3 nucleotide clonotypes lacking stop codons were found per library. After downsampling to 5000 UMI-labeled TRB molecules per sample, diversity metrics such as normalized Shannon-Wiener and Chao1 were calculated in VDJtools. For the central five CDR3 residues, VDJtools calculated physicochemical properties weighted by clonotype size, namely interaction energy, strength, volume and Kidera factor 4. Each CDR3 protein sequence appears as one entry after TCRdb reprocessed the reads, and no DNA is included. Clone size and V and J calls follow TCRdb, not the original study. The table of this sample itemizes about 41,000 distinct CDR3 sequences. The biggest ten clones account for around 1.9% of the sample.

The germline V gene supplies CDR1 MNHEY and CDR2 SVGEGT. The CDR3 starts with the cysteine, ends with the phenylalanine, and has 16 residues. There is no recorded DNA. The sample belongs to a study of CXCR3-negative and CXCR3-positive naive CD8 T cells (dated by TCRdb to the late 2010s). Some background on the complete study: In total, 130 million to 150 million TRB reads were obtained, which works out to roughly 1.5 +/- 0.3 million reads per library. Diversity and physicochemical repertoire analyses covered some eleven donors pooled from two independent experiments. TRBV-TRBJ cluster analysis included naive subsets from about 5 donors and memory cells from 3 donors.

General findings and caveats noted by the study authors: Because CXCR3 expression was partially decreased after cryopreservation, freshly isolated PBMCs were used for most assays. Because surface CD5, which has been linked to self-reactivity in mice, was comparable between naive subsets, TCR interaction strength was also inferred from TRB CDR3 physicochemical properties. Repertoire diversity was comparably high in both naive subsets but much lower in memory CD8+ T cells. Compared with CXCR3-negative naive cells, CXCR3-positive naive cells had TRB CDR3s with higher hydrophobicity (lower Kidera factor 4), lower energy, and higher strength and volume indices. Within the same donor, TRBV-TRBJ usage looked similar between naive CXCR3-negative and CXCR3-positive cells, but memory cells had distinct patterns.

Sequenced: naive CXCR3- CD8+ T cells from blood. The sample's cell subset or site, from its label and the paper: CD45RO-CCR7+CD27+CD95- naive CD8+ T cells lacking CXCR3 (TNR3-). This receptor was taken from a human donor in good health. Some clones in this sample may be carry-over from other donors' samples. The chain uses TRBV6-2 or TRBV6-3 and TRBJ2-3. For the CDR3, the sequence is CASSFVPNLHTDTQYF.